These 27 T cell receptor beta chains were all obtained from the same sample, sequenced in a study of blood T cell repertoires in COVID-19 (dated by TCRdb to about 2020). The protocol used for the library was the immunoSEQ multiplex PCR assay. TCRdb took this table from immuneACCESS and kept in-frame rearrangements with V and J called. Such tables lack part of the clones; where checked against another copy, unresolved V genes explain under half of the gap, and the rest is unexplained. The sample data list about 190,000 clones, and roughly 80% of these were observed just once. Jointly, the top ten make up about 4.9% of the sample. Input material: peripheral blood. The receptors were sampled from a woman in her thirties with acute or convalescent COVID-19.

The chain uses TRBV28 and TRBJ1-2; D is unresolved. The germline V gene has CDR1 MDHEN and CDR2 SYDVKM. The V end lost 5 bases, the J end lost 0 bases, and 4 bases lay between the germline ends. The CDR3 contains 12 residues. The CDR3 DNA is TGTGCCAGCAGTACAACTAACTATGGCTACACCTTC. Residues: CASSTTNYGYTF.

V is TRBV28 and J is TRBJ1-2, with 8 nucleotides matching TRBD1. V shed 2 bases, J shed 5 bases, and the junction held 10 bases outside the gene matches. Germline V gene sequence: CDR1 MDHEN, CDR2 SYDVKM. This CDR3 has 16 residues. This chain's CDR3 is CASSLPGGAYWYGYTF. In DNA form, the CDR3 reads TGTGCCAGCAGTTTACCAGGGGGCGCTTATTGGTATGGCTACACCTTC.

V usage is TRBV15 and J usage is TRBJ1-5; D gene unclear. The germline CDR1 and CDR2 sequences are LNHNV and YYDKDF (reference sequence). V was clipped by 1 base and J by 11 bases, with 18 bases between them. The CDR3 runs 15 residues. CDR3 DNA: TGTGCCACCAGCAGAGTATCCGGGGTGAGTCGGTCCCAGCATTTT. Translated, it gives CATSRVSGVSRSQHF.

This clone was detected once. The V and J genes are TRBV27 and TRBJ2-1; 11 bases match TRBD1. The V gene end was trimmed by 6 bases and the J gene end by 0 bases; junction bases not matched to a gene: 1. The CDR3 length is 15 residues. CDR1 MNHEY and CDR2 SMNVEV come from the germline V gene (reference sequence). The CDR3 loop is CASSGTGGSYNEQFF. The CDR3 nucleotides read TGTGCCAGCAGCGGGACAGGGGGCTCCTACAATGAGCAGTTCTTC.

V usage is TRBV6-5 and J usage is TRBJ1-1; D gene unclear. V was shortened by 8 bases and J by 8 bases, with 12 bases between the two germline ends. CDR1 is MNHEY, CDR2 SVGAGI, per germline. This CDR3 region has 11 residues. Written as DNA, the CDR3 is TGTGCCAGCGGGGAGGGCATCGAAGCTTTCTTT. Residues: CASGEGIEAFF.

A single count supports this clone. This chain joins TRBV3-1 (or the pseudogene TRBV3-2) and TRBJ2-7; maybe TRBD2 (5 bases). The CDR3 spans 14 residues. Between the trimmed V and J ends, which lost 5 bases and 4 bases, there was a span of 15 bases. From germline, CDR1 is LGHDT and CDR2 YNNKEL (reference sequence). In nucleotides, the CDR3 is TGTGCCAGCAGCTTCGGACTTGGTGAATACGAGCAGTACTTC. Translation gives CASSFGLGEYEQYF.

The chain recombines TRBV30 with TRBJ1-1; D ambiguous. V was clipped by 1 base and J by 8 bases, with 5 bases between them. The germline gives CDR1 GTSNPN, CDR2 SVGIG (reference sequence). The CDR3 is made up of 10 amino acids. CDR3 coding DNA: TGTGCCTGGAGTGGGCCAGAAGCTTTCTTT. Translating it yields CAWSGPEAFF.

The chain links TRBV19 to TRBJ2-5, with 10 bases lining up with TRBD1. The CDR3 length is 18 residues. The J segment lost 5 bases and the V segment lost 6 bases, leaving 18 bases of the junction unmatched. Germline assignment: CDR1 LNHDA and CDR2 SQIVND (reference sequence). The CDR3: CASSVLLSETGGAETQYF. CDR3 nucleotide sequence: TGTGCCAGTAGCGTCCTATTGTCCGAGACAGGGGGCGCGGAGACCCAGTACTTC.

This clone was found a few times. V gene TRBV4-1 combines with J gene TRBJ2-1, with D perhaps matching TRBD1 (5 bases). The CDR3 length is 15 residues. V gave up 1 base and J gave up 0 bases, with 7 bases separating them. The germline gives CDR1 MGHRA, CDR2 YSYEKL. The DNA for the CDR3 is TGCGCCAGCAGCCAAGGGGGCAGCTCCTACAATGAGCAGTTCTTC. Protein: CASSQGGSSYNEQFF.

This clone turned up a few times. V usage is TRBV27 and J usage is TRBJ2-7; no definite D call. This CDR3 comprises 14 residues. V was shortened by 5 bases and J by 0 bases, with 11 bases between the two germline ends. Looked up from germline, CDR1 is MNHEY and CDR2 is SMNVEV (reference sequence). The CDR3 DNA reads as TGTGCCAGCAGTCCCCTGCAACTCTCCTACGAGCAGTACTTC. Its protein product is CASSPLQLSYEQYF.

The chain carries TRBV3-1 (or the pseudogene TRBV3-2) and TRBJ2-1; 8 bases align to TRBD1. V trimming: 4 bases; J trimming: 7 bases; junction bases outside the gene matches: 9. The CDR3 covers 15 residues. Germline V gene data show CDR1 as LGHDT and CDR2 as YNNKEL (reference sequence). The chain's CDR3 is CASSREQGVFNEQFF. The CDR3 nucleotides are TGTGCCAGCAGCCGGGAACAGGGGGTGTTTAATGAGCAGTTCTTC.

The V and J genes are TRBV7-9 and TRBJ2-2; TRBD1 matches 9 bases. The CDR3 is 17 amino acids. Germline CDR1 is SEHNR and CDR2 is FQNEAQ (reference sequence). Trimming removed 1 base from V and 3 bases from J; junction bases left unmatched: 6. CDR3 bases: TGTGCCAGCAGCTTAGTTGGGACAGGGACCGACACCGGGGAGCTGTTTTTT. As protein: CASSLVGTGTDTGELFF.

This clone was counted a few times. The chain couples TRBV7-9 to TRBJ1-2; no firm D call. The CDR3 runs 13 residues. Germline CDR1 reads SEHNR; CDR2 reads FQNEAQ (reference sequence). Trimming took 1 base from V and 8 from J, leaving 11 bases between them. CDR3 amino acids: CASSLEGGRGYTF. CDR3 nucleotides: TGTGCCAGCAGCTTAGAGGGAGGGCGGGGCTACACCTTC.

This clone was observed a single time. The chain employs TRBV25-1 and TRBJ1-1; D perhaps matches TRBD1 (6 bases). This CDR3 comprises 15 residues. V was cut by 5 bases and J by 1 base, with 14 bases left in between. The germline CDR1 and CDR2 sequences are MGHDK and SYGVNS. CDR3 residues: CASSPPRGGNTEAFF. The CDR3 DNA reads TGTGCCAGCAGTCCCCCCCGAGGGGGGAACACTGAAGCTTTCTTT.

This clone has at least ten counts. The CDR3 sequence: CSAAQGVYEQYF. The CDR3 DNA follows: TGCAGCGCTGCACAGGGGGTTTACGAGCAGTACTTC. The chain recombines TRBV29-1 with TRBJ2-7; 8 bases agree with TRBD1. Trimming cost V 7 bases and J 4 bases; bases outside gene matches: 6. CDR1 and CDR2 from the germline V gene are SQVTM and ANQGSEA. CDR3 length equals 12 residues.

The rearrangement joins TRBV19 to TRBJ2-7; a weak D match, TRBD1 (6 bases). The CDR3 has 12 residues. Germline V gene data show CDR1 as LNHDA and CDR2 as SQIVND (reference sequence). Trimming took off 9 bases at V and 3 bases at J, with 12 bases between the two ends. The CDR3 nucleotides are TGTGCCAGCCTCGGACAGAACTACGAGCAGTACTTC. As protein: CASLGQNYEQYF.

The rearrangement links TRBV2 to TRBJ1-2, with D unresolved. With 2 bases removed from V and 7 bases from J, the gap between germline ends came to 11 bases. Germline CDR1 reads SNHLY; CDR2 reads FYNNEI. The length of the CDR3 is 13 residues. CDR3 sequence reads: CASSEYEVSGYTF. The CDR3 DNA reads TGTGCCAGCAGTGAATATGAAGTCAGTGGCTACACCTTC.

The gene calls are TRBV13 and TRBJ1-1, with 9 bases aligning to TRBD1. The V segment lost 4 bases and the J segment 6 bases; nucleotides outside the gene matches: 6. Germline V gives CDR1 PRHDT, CDR2 FYEKMQ (reference sequence). This CDR3 has 14 amino acids. The CDR3 DNA sequence: TGTGCCAGCAGCTCCGGGACAGGGTTATCTGAAGCTTTCTTT. This translates into CASSSGTGLSEAFF.

This clone was observed a handful of times. The chain has TRBV6-6 and TRBJ1-2, with unresolved D. Between the trimmed V and J ends, which lost 7 bases and 0 bases, there was a span of 18 bases. CDR3 length: 16 residues. Germline V gives CDR1 MNHNY, CDR2 SVGAGI (reference sequence). The CDR3 loop is CASTYGDTFANYGYTF. DNA of the CDR3: TGTGCCAGCACCTACGGGGATACTTTCGCTAACTATGGCTACACCTTC.

This chain joins TRBV27 and TRBJ2-7; 7 positions agree with TRBD2. Per the germline V gene, CDR1 is MNHEY and CDR2 is SMNVEV (reference sequence). V was clipped by 4 bases and J by 2 bases; unmatched bases: 8. The CDR3 has 15 amino acids. In nucleotides, the CDR3 is TGTGCCAGCAGTTCGACCCTAGGACTAGCCTACGAGCAGTACTTC. It encodes CASSSTLGLAYEQYF.

As for this clone: Within the sample, other DNA sequences also encode this same CDR3. The V and J genes are TRBV7-9 and TRBJ2-5, with D uncertain. Trimming stripped 2 bases from V and 5 bases from J, with 3 bases between. This CDR3 contains 11 residues. Per the germline V gene, CDR1 is SEHNR and CDR2 is FQNEAQ (reference sequence). This CDR3 reads CASSLSETQYF. The CDR3 region has the DNA TGTGCCAGCAGCTTATCGGAGACCCAGTACTTC.

The V gene is TRBV27, the J gene TRBJ1-2; unclear D gene. Germline V gives CDR1 MNHEY, CDR2 SMNVEV (reference sequence). The CDR3 sequence is 17 residues long. V was shortened by 1 base and J by 1 base, with 16 bases between the two germline ends. DNA of the CDR3: TGTGCCAGCAGTTTATTTTCAGGTCCCTCCTTTAACTATGGCTACACCTTC. Translation: CASSLFSGPSFNYGYTF.

The chain uses TRBV5-6 and TRBJ1-3, with 10 bases lining up with TRBD1. The CDR3 contains 17 residues. Trimming at V came to 0 bases and at J to 2 bases, leaving 5 bases not matched to a gene. The germline V gene has CDR1 SGHDT and CDR2 YYEEEE. CDR3 coding DNA: TGTGCCAGCAGCTTGGGATCGGACAGGGGGACTGGAAACACCATATATTTT. This translates into CASSLGSDRGTGNTIYF.

The table lists this clone with a count of one. The chain links TRBV5-1 to TRBJ2-2; 7 bases agree with TRBD1. The CDR3 has 15 residues. CDR1 and CDR2 (germline): SGHRS, YFSETQ. J gave up 3 bases and V 7 bases, and 9 bases lay outside the gene matches. The CDR3 loop is CASLRGGRYTGELFF. The CDR3 bases are TGCGCCAGCTTGCGAGGGGGCAGGTACACCGGGGAGCTGTTTTTT.

V and J are TRBV28 and TRBJ1-1; 8 nucleotides line up with TRBD1. The V and J ends lost 2 bases and 4 bases, in that order; junction bases with no gene match: 18. The CDR3 runs to 19 residues. The germline V gene encodes CDR1 MDHEN and CDR2 SYDVKM. The CDR3 nucleotides read TGTGCCAGCAGTTTAAGGAGCTGGGCGGCAGGGGGCCGGAGCACTGAAGCTTTCTTT. This encodes CASSLRSWAAGGRSTEAFF.

The gene calls are TRBV13 and TRBJ2-7; TRBD1 matches at 7 bases. V was pared by 5 bases and J by 6 bases, with 13 bases of the junction left unmatched. Germline CDR1 and CDR2: PRHDT and FYEKMQ (reference sequence). The CDR3 extends over 15 amino acids. The CDR3 DNA is TGTGCCAGCAGCCCGACAGGGATCTCCCTCTCCGAGCAGTACTTC. Its translation is CASSPTGISLSEQYF.

This sequence joins TRBV7-6 and TRBJ2-1, with D possibly matching TRBD1 (6 bases). Germline-derived CDR1 and CDR2 are SGHVS and FNYEAQ. The V and J ends lost 4 bases and 5 bases respectively, with 18 bases between them. This CDR3 spans 16 amino acids. The CDR3 is CASSSPGQSTHNEQFF. The DNA of the CDR3 is TGTGCCAGCAGCTCACCGGGACAATCTACCCACAATGAGCAGTTCTTC. Filled out from reference TRBV7-6 and TRBJ2-1, the complete variable domain reads GAGVSQSPRYKVTKRGQDVALRCDPISGHVSLYWYRQALGQGPEFLTYFNYEAQQDKSGLPNDRFSAERPEGSISTLTIQRTEQRDSAMYRCASSSPGQSTHNEQFFGPGTRLTVL.